These 20 T cell receptor beta chains share one sample of origin, sequenced in a study of T-cell reconstitution after alpha-beta-depleted transplantation in children. This sample's TCRbeta library carried unique molecular identifier barcodes. A single record per CDR3 protein comes from TCRdb applying MiXCR to the PCR reads. The repertoire holds some 550,000 distinct CDR3 sequences, with about 21% as singletons. Sequencing was performed on PBMCs, mostly from graft donor cells, taken 360 days after TCRalphabeta/CD19-depleted stem cell transplant. Receptors originate from a boy under three years old who had a stem cell transplant for acute myeloid leukemia, so the T cells may come from the graft donor.

This clonotype was counted ten times or more. The chain employs TRBV21-1 and TRBJ1-3. TRBV21-1 is recorded as a pseudogene. The CDR3 contains 15 residues. The CDR3 sequence is CASKIRGSGRNTIYF. The CDR3, as DNA: TGTGCCAGCAAGATTAGGGGGAGCGGTCGAAACACCATATATTTT.

This clonotype was seen only once. The CDR3, as DNA: TGCGCCAGCAGCCAAGCGGGACAGCCGCAAGAGACCCAGTACTTC. This gives the protein CASSQAGQPQETQYF. The chain uses TRBV4-3 and TRBJ2-5; 7 bases align to TRBD1. Germline V CDR1 and CDR2: LGHNA, YSLEER. This CDR3 region has 15 residues. V trimming: 1 base; J trimming: 2 bases; junction bases outside the gene matches: 4.

This clonotype showed up many times. This rearrangement joins TRBV7-9 to TRBJ2-5; D is tentatively TRBD1 or TRBD2 (6 bases each). Germline CDR1 is SEHNR and CDR2 is FQNEAQ (reference sequence). The CDR3 is 17 residues long. V was cut by 5 bases and J by 5 bases, with 24 bases left in between. CDR3 in amino acids: CASSTLRVGGAGETQYF. The CDR3 DNA follows: TGTGCCAGCAGCACCCTTCGCGTGGGGGGCGCAGGGGAGACCCAGTACTTC.

The chain carries TRBV6-2 or TRBV6-3 and TRBJ2-7; D possibly matches TRBD1 or TRBD2 (5 bases each). V was clipped by 10 bases and J by 5 bases, with 18 bases between them. Germline lookup yields CDR1 MNHEY and CDR2 SVGEGT. This CDR3 is 13 amino acids long. The CDR3 reads CAISPGPSNEQYF. In DNA, the CDR3 is TGTGCCATTTCTCCGGGACCGTCAAACGAGCAGTACTTC.

This clonotype was seen more than once but under ten times. J is TRBJ2-7 and V is TRBV4-3; D uncertain. V shed 1 base and J shed 5 bases, with 12 bases lying between them. CDR1 and CDR2 from the germline V gene are LGHNA and YSLEER. CDR3 length: 14 residues. CDR3 DNA sequence: TGCGCCAGCAGCCAAGGTGGAAGCTTGGACGAGCAGTACTTC. It encodes CASSQGGSLDEQYF.

V is TRBV20-1 and J is TRBJ1-5, with D unresolved. The V end lost 3 bases, the J end lost 7 bases, and 16 bases lay between the germline ends. Germline V gene data show CDR1 as DFQATT and CDR2 as SNEGSKA (reference sequence). This CDR3 is built from 14 residues. Here the CDR3 reads CSASKGMAEQPQHF. CDR3 sequence (DNA): TGCAGTGCTAGTAAGGGCATGGCGGAACAGCCCCAGCATTTT.

V is TRBV6-1 and J is TRBJ1-6, with a weak D call TRBD1 (5 bases). The V and J ends lost 6 bases and 9 bases respectively, with 12 bases between them. Germline CDR1 MNHNS, CDR2 SASEGT. This CDR3 spans 13 amino acids. CDR3 DNA sequence: TGTGCCAGCAGGGGACCGGGGAGTTCACCCCTCCACTTT. It yields the protein CASRGPGSSPLHF.

This chain connects TRBV28 to TRBJ2-5, with D perhaps matching TRBD1 (7 bases). Looked up from germline, CDR1 is MDHEN and CDR2 is SYDVKM. This CDR3 contains 18 residues. V was clipped by 8 bases and J by 4 bases, with 29 bases between them. The CDR3 loop reads CASAPGGLGGGGGETQYF. As DNA, the CDR3 is TGTGCCAGCGCCCCCGGGGGCTTAGGGGGCGGAGGAGGAGAGACCCAGTACTTC.

This clonotype was found a few times. This chain uses TRBV12-3 or TRBV12-4 with TRBJ2-1; D is possibly TRBD1 (8 bases). CDR3 length equals 13 residues. Trimming took 5 bases from V and 14 from J, leaving 19 bases between them. CDR3 sequence reads: CASSLPDREGKFF. The CDR3 DNA follows: TGTGCCAGCAGTCTCCCGGACAGGGAGGGAAAGTTCTTC.

This clonotype was detected a few times. The chain uses TRBV12-3 or TRBV12-4 and TRBJ2-3; D is perhaps TRBD1 (6 bases). This CDR3 comprises 14 residues. V dropped 5 bases and J dropped 4 bases, with 13 bases sitting between them. CDR3 in DNA: TGTGCCAGCAGTGCCCCGAACAGGGCAGATACGCAGTATTTT. Translating it yields CASSAPNRADTQYF.

This clonotype has only a few counts. The chain recombines TRBV20-1 with TRBJ2-7, with 8 bases aligning to TRBD2. The CDR3 loop spans 13 amino acids. CDR1 is DFQATT, CDR2 SNEGSKA, per germline (reference sequence). J was trimmed by 3 bases and V by 6 bases; bases with no gene match: 7. The CDR3 loop reads CSAGGGPNYEQYF. The CDR3 region has the DNA TGCAGTGCAGGCGGGGGGCCGAACTACGAGCAGTACTTC.

The CDR3 nucleotides are TGTGCCAGCAGTTTGGACAGGGGGCTGGGTGAGCAGTACGTC. This codes for CASSLDRGLGEQYV. The chain uses TRBV28 and TRBJ2-7; the match to TRBD1 covers 11 bases. V shed 3 bases and J 7 bases; nucleotides not matched to a gene: 5. In germline, CDR1 is MDHEN, CDR2 SYDVKM. The CDR3 is made up of 14 amino acids.

This clonotype was counted only a few times. The genes are TRBV5-1 and TRBJ2-1; D might be TRBD2 (6 bases). V lost 4 bases and J lost 5, with 13 bases in between. The germline gives CDR1 SGHRS, CDR2 YFSETQ. CDR3 length: 14 amino acids. CDR3 residues: CASSPGRRDNEQFF. Written as DNA, the CDR3 is TGCGCCAGCAGCCCAGGGAGGCGCGACAATGAGCAGTTCTTC.

In its sample, this clonotype was seen many times. The chain uses TRBV3-1 and TRBJ2-3; TRBD2 agrees at 9 bases. This CDR3 comprises 14 residues. Per germline, CDR1 LGHDT and CDR2 YNNKEL (reference sequence). V lost 4 bases to trimming and J lost 6 bases; unmatched junction nucleotides: 5. The CDR3 sequence: CASSPAGGVDTQYF. DNA for the CDR3: TGTGCCAGCAGCCCAGCGGGGGGCGTGGATACGCAGTATTTT.

This clonotype was detected ten times or more. The chain recombines TRBV6-1 with TRBJ1-6, with a possible D match to TRBD1 (5 bases). Trimming left V 1 base short and J 14 bases short, with 9 bases between. Germline V gene data show CDR1 as MNHNS and CDR2 as SASEGT. CDR3 length: 12 amino acids. CDR3 residues: CASSEGGLALHF. The CDR3 nucleotides read TGTGCCAGCAGTGAAGGGGGCTTGGCCCTCCACTTT.

There are a few counts of this clonotype. The rearrangement joins TRBV4-3 to TRBJ2-2; 7 bases match TRBD1. The CDR3 runs 14 residues. The germline V gene has CDR1 LGHNA and CDR2 YSLEER. V lost 3 bases, J lost 7 bases, and 5 bases stayed unmatched. The CDR3 DNA sequence: TGCGCCAGCAGCCAGGCAGGGGGAAGCGGGGAGCTGTTTTTT. Its protein is CASSQAGGSGELFF.

The chain joins TRBV12-3 or TRBV12-4 to TRBJ1-6; 11 bases are shared with TRBD1. This CDR3 has 18 amino acids. The V and J ends lost 2 bases and 7 bases, in that order; junction bases with no gene match: 10. The DNA for the CDR3 is TGTGCCAGCAGTTTAAAGGGGGCGAGGACAGGGGGCAATTCACCCCTCCACTTT. Protein sequence: CASSLKGARTGGNSPLHF.

The chain has TRBV28 and TRBJ1-5, with no clear D. CDR3 length: 12 residues. Germline CDR1 reads MDHEN; CDR2 reads SYDVKM. Trimming shortened V by 8 bases and J by 3 bases, and 8 bases separated the two germline ends. CDR3: CASSPINQPQHF. In nucleotides, the CDR3 is TGTGCCAGCTCCCCTATCAATCAGCCCCAGCATTTT.

A few counts support this clonotype. The chain uses TRBV25-1 and TRBJ1-2; D is unclear. The V end was cut by 2 bases, the J end by 4 bases, with 8 bases between. This CDR3 is 13 amino acids long. Per the germline V gene, CDR1 is MGHDK and CDR2 is SYGVNS. CDR3 DNA: TGTGCCAGCAGTGAAACTTGGAGCTATGGCTACACCTTC. This translates into CASSETWSYGYTF.

There are a few counts of this clonotype. A much more abundant neighbour one base away suggests this may be a read error. The V and J genes are TRBV6-5 and TRBJ2-3; D may be TRBD2 (5 bases). V was cut by 4 bases and J by 0 bases, with 8 bases left in between. The germline V gene has CDR1 MNHEY and CDR2 SVGAGI. The CDR3 has 14 residues. The CDR3: CASSLATSTDTQYF. In nucleotides, the CDR3 is TGTGCCAGCAGTTTAGCGACTAGCACAGATACGCAGTATTTT.